This T cell receptor (beta chain) emerged from a study of CXCR3-negative and CXCR3-positive naive CD8 T cells. About the study: The total count of TRB reads reached 130 million to 150 million, and each library contributed about 1.5 +/- 0.3 million.

Remarks on this clonotype: Its antigen is still unknown.

It was by 5' RACE with UMI labels that the TRB cDNA libraries were prepared. TCRdb reanalyzed the 5' RACE reads and collapses them to one entry per CDR3 protein, without DNA. Its listing shows 130,000 or so distinct CDR3 sequences. The CDR3 totals 14 residues. Germline V CDR1 and CDR2: DFQATT, SNEGSKA (reference sequence). Study outcomes and limitations: TRB CDR3 properties served as the basis for inferring TCR strength, and surface CD5 was comparable between naive subsets.

Sequencing was carried out using naive CXCR3- CD8+ T cells from blood. As to subset: CD45RO-CCR7+CD27+CD95- naive CD8+ T cells lacking CXCR3 (TNR3-). The receptor was isolated from a human donor in good health. Some clones in this sample may be carry-over from other donors' samples. The chain joins TRBV20-1 to TRBJ1-4; TCRdb calls TRBD1, which cannot be checked without DNA. CDR3 residues: CSARDDNRVEKLFF.